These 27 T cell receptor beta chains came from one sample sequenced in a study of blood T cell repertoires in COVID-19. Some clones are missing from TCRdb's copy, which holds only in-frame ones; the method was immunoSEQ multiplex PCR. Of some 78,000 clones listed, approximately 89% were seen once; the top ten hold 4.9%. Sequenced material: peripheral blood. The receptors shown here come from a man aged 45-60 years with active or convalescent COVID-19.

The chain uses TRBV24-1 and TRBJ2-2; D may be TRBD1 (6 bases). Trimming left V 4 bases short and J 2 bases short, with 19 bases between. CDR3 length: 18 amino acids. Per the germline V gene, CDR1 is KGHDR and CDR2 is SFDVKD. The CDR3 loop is CATSDPARGGGNTGELFF. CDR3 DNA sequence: TGTGCCACCAGTGACCCGGCCAGGGGCGGTGGTAACACCGGGGAGCTGTTTTTT.

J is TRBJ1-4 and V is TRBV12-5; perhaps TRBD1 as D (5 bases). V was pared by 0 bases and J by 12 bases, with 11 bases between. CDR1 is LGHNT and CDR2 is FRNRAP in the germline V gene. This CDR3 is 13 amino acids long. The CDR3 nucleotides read TGTGCTAGTGGTTTGGTCGGGCGGGGGGAACTGTTTTTT. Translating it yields CASGLVGRGELFF. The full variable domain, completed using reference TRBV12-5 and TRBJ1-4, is DARVTQTPRHKVTEMGQEVTMRCQPILGHNTVFWYRQTMMQGLELLAYFRNRAPLDDSGMPKDRFSAEMPDATLATLKIQPSEPRDSAVYFCASGLVGRGELFFGSGTQLSVL.

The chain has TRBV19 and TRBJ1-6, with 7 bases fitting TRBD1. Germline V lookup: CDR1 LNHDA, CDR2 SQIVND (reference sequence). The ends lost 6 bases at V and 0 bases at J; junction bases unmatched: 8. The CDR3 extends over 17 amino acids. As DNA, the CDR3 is TGTGCCAGTAGGCACGGACAGGCGAGCTCCTATAATTCACCCCTCCACTTT. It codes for CASRHGQASSYNSPLHF.

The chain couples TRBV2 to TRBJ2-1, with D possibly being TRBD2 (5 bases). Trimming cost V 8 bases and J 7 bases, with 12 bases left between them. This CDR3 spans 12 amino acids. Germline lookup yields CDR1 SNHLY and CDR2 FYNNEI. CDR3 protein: CASHDDYNEQFF. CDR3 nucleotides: TGTGCCAGCCACGACGACTATAATGAGCAGTTCTTC. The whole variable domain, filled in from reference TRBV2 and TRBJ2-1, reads EPEVTQTPSHQVTQMGQEVILRCVPISNHLYFYWYRQILGQKVEFLVSFYNNEISEKSEIFDDQFSVERPDGSNFTLKIRSTKLEDSAMYFCASHDDYNEQFFGPGTRLTVL.

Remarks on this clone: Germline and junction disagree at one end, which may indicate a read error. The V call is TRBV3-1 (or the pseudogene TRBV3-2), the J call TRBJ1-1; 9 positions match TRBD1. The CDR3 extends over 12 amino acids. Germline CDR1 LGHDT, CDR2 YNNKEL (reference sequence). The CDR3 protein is CASARDRAEAFF. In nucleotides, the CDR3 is TGTGCCAGCGCCAGGGACAGGGCTGAGGCTTTCTTT.

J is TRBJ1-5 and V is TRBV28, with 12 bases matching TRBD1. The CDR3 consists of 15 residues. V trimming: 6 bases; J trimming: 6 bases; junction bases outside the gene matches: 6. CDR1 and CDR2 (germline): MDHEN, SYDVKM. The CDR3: CASSPGTGGSQPQHF. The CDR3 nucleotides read TGTGCCAGCAGCCCTGGGACAGGGGGCAGTCAGCCCCAGCATTTT. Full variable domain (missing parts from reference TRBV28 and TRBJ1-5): DVKVTQSSRYLVKRTGEKVFLECVQDMDHENMFWYRQDPGLGLRLIYFSYDVKMKEKGDIPEGYSVSREKKERFSLILESASTNQTSMYLCASSPGTGGSQPQHFGDGTRLSIL.

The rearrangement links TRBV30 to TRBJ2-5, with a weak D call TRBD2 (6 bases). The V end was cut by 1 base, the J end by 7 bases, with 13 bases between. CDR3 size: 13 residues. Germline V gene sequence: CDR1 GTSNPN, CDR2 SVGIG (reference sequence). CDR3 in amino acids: CAWSEDVRGTQYF. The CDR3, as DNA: TGTGCCTGGAGTGAGGACGTGCGGGGGACCCAGTACTTC.

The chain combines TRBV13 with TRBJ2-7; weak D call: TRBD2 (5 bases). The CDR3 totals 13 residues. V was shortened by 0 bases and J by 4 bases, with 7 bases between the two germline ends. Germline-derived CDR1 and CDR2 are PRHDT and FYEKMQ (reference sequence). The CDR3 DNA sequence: TGTGCCAGCAGCTTAGGACGGACTTACGAGCAGTACGTC. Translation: CASSLGRTYEQYV.

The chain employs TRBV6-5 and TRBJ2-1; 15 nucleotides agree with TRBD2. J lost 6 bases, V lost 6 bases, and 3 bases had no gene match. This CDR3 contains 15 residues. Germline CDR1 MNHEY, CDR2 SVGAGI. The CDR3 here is CASRPGLAGGNEQFF. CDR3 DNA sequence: TGTGCCAGCAGACCGGGACTAGCGGGGGGCAATGAGCAGTTCTTC.

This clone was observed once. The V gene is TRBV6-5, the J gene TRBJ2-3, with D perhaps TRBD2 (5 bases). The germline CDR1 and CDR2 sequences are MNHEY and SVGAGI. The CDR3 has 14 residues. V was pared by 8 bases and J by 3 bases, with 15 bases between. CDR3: CASRSTLATDTQYF. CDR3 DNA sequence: TGTGCCAGCCGTAGCACCTTAGCGACAGATACGCAGTATTTT.

As DNA, the CDR3 is TGTGCCATCAGGGATCAGGGGCGCGAGACCCAGTACTTC. Translating it yields CAIRDQGRETQYF. This chain joins TRBV10-3 and TRBJ2-5; possibly TRBD1 for D (6 bases). Germline V gene lookup returns CDR1 ENHRY and CDR2 SYGVKD. CDR3 size: 13 residues. The V and J ends lost 6 bases and 5 bases respectively, with 13 bases between them.

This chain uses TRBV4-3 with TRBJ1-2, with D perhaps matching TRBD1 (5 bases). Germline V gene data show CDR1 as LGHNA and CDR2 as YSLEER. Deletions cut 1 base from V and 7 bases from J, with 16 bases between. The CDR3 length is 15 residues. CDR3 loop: CASSQVAEFGGGYTF. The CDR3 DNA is TGCGCCAGCAGCCAAGTAGCGGAGTTCGGGGGTGGCTACACCTTC.

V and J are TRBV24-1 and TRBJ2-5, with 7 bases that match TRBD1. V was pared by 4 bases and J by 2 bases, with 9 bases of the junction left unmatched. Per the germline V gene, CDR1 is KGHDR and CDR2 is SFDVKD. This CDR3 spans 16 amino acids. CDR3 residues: CATSDTRQGVQETQYF. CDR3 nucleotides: TGTGCCACCAGTGACACTCGACAGGGAGTTCAAGAGACCCAGTACTTC.

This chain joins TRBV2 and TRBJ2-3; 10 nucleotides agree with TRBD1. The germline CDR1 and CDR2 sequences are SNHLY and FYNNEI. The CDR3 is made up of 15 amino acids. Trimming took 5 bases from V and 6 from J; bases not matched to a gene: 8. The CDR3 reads CASSPGQGPRDTQYF. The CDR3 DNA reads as TGTGCCAGCAGTCCGGGACAGGGGCCGAGGGATACGCAGTATTTT.

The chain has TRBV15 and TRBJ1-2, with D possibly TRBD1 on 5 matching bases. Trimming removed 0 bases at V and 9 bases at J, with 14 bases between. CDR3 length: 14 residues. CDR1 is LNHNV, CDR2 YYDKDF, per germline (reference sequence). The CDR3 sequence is CATSRDMGPDRYTF. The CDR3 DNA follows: TGTGCCACCAGCAGAGATATGGGGCCAGATCGCTACACCTTC.

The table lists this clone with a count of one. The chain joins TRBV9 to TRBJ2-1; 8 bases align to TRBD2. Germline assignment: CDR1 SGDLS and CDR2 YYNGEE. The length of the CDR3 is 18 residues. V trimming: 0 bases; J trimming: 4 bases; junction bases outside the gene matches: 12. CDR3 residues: CASSVGALAGGLYNEQFF. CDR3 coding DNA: TGTGCCAGCAGCGTAGGCGCTTTGGCGGGAGGACTTTACAATGAGCAGTTCTTC.

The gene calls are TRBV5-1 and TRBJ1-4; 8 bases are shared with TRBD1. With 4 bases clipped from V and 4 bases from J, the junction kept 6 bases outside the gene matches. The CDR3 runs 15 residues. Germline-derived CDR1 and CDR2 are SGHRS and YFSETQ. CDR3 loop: CASSKTGGINEKLFF. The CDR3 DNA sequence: TGCGCCAGCAGCAAAACAGGGGGTATTAATGAAAAACTGTTTTTT.

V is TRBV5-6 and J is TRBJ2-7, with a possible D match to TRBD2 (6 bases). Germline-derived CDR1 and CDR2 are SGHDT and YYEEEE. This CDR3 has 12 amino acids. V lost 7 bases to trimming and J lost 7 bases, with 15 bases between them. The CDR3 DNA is TGTGCCAGCTCACTTGCGGGGCTAGAGCAGTACTTC. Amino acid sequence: CASSLAGLEQYF.

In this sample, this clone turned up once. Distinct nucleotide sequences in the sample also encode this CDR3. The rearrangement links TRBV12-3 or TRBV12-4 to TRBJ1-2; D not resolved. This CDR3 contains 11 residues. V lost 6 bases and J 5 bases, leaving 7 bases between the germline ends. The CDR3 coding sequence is TGTGCCAGCAGCGACATTTATGGCTACACCTTC. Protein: CASSDIYGYTF.

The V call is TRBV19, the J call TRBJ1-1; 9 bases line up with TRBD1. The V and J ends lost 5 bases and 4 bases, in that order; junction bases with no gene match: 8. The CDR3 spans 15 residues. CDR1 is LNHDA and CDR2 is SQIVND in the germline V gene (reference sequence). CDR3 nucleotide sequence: TGTGCCAGTAGTTCGTACAGGGGGCTTGGCACTGAAGCTTTCTTT. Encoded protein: CASSSYRGLGTEAFF.

Here the CDR3 reads CASSPRPGLGSYEQYV. The DNA of the CDR3 is TGTGCCAGCAGCCCCCGTCCAGGGCTGGGGTCCTACGAGCAGTACGTC. This rearrangement joins TRBV5-4 to TRBJ2-7, with D perhaps TRBD1 (5 bases). The CDR3 contains 16 residues. The V and J ends lost 4 bases and 1 base respectively, with 18 bases between them. Germline loops: CDR1 SGHNT, CDR2 YYREEE (reference sequence).

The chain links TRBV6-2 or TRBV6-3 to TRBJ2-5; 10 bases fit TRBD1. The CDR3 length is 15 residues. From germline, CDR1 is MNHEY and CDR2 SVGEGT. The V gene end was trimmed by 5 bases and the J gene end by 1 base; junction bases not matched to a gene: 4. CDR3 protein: CASSRDRGIQETQYF. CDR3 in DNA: TGTGCCAGCAGTCGGGACAGGGGCATCCAAGAGACCCAGTACTTC.

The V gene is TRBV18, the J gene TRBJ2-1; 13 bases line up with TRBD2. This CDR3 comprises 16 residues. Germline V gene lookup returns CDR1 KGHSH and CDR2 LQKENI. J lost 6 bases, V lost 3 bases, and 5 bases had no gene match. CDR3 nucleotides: TGTGCCAGCTCACCGAGAACTAGCGGGGGGGCCAATGAGCAGTTCTTC. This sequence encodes CASSPRTSGGANEQFF.

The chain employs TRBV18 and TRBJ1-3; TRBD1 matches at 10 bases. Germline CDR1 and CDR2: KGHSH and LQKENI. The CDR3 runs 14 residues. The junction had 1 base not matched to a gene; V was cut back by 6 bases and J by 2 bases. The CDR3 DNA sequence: TGTGCCAGCTCGGGGACAGGGGCTGGAAACACCATATATTTT. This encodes CASSGTGAGNTIYF.

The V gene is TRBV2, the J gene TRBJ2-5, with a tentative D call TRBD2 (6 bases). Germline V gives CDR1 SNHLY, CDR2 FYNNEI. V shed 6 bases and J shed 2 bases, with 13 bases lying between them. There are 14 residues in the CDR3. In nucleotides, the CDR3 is TGTGCCAGCAGCGTCGGGACTTCGCAAGAGACCCAGTACTTC. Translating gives CASSVGTSQETQYF.

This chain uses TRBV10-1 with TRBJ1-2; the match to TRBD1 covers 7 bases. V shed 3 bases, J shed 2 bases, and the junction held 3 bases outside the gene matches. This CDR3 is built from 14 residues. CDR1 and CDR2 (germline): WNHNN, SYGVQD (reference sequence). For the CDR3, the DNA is TGCGCCAGCAGTGAAGGGGGCGCGAACTATGGCTACACCTTC. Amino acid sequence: CASSEGGANYGYTF.

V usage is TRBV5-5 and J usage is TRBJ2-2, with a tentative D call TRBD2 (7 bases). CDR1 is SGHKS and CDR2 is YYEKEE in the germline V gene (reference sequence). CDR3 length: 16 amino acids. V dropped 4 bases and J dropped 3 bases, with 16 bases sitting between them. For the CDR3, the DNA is TGTGCCAGCAGCATGTCACAGGGAGGGTACACCGGGGAGCTGTTTTTT. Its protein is CASSMSQGGYTGELFF.